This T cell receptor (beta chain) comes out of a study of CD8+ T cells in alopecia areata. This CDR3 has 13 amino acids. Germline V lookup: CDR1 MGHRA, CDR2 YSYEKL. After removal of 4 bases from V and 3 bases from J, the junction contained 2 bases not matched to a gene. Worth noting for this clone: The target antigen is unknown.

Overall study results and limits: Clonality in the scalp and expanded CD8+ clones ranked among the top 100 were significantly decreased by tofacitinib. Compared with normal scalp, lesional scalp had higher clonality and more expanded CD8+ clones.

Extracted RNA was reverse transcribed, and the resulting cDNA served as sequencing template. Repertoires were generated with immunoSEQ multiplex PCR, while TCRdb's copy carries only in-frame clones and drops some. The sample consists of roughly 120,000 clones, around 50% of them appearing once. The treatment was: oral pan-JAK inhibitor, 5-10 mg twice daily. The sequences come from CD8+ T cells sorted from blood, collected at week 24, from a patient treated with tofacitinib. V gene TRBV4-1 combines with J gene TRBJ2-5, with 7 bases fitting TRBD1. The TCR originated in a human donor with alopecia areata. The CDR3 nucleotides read TGCGCCAGCAGCCCCGACAGGGAAGAGACCCAGTACTTC. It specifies CASSPDREETQYF.